The rows below give T cell receptor beta chains drawn from one sample of a study of brain T cells in children with intractable seizures. Sequencing used immunoSEQ multiplex PCR; TCRdb keeps in-frame clones, though not all of them. The sample lists 340,000 or so clones; 85% to 95% were seen once. The input for sequencing was peripheral blood, taken 4 to 6 months after surgery. The source is a boy under two years old with tuberous sclerosis and intractable seizures. Each CDR3 is given with its conserved first and last residue. Fields, in order: J gene, clone size, V gene, D gene, CDR3 DNA, CDR3 protein. D genes are given only for firm matches. Size tells how often a clone was seen (once, few, many) or the class of an expanded clone, and some rows leave it out.

TRBJ2-7 - TRBV19 TRBD2 TGTGCCACCTCGTCCCTAAATAGCGGGAGATTGTACGAGCAGTACTTC CATSSLNSGRLYEQYF
TRBJ2-3 - TRBV6-6 TRBD1 TGTGCCAGCAGTTACTCGACAGGGGGCTCAGATACGCAGTATTTT CASSYSTGGSDTQYF
TRBJ2-3 - TRBV15 TRBD2 TGTGCCACCAGCAGAGGCAGGACTAGCGGGGGAGATACGCAGTATTTT CATSRGRTSGGDTQYF
TRBJ1-6 - TRBV6-5 TRBD1 TGTGCCAGCAGATATCCGGGACAGGGTAATTCACCCCTCCACTTT CASRYPGQGNSPLHF
TRBJ2-1 few TRBV5-1 TRBD2 TGCGCCAGCAGCACACCCGGGGGGACTCCTTACAATGAGCAGTTCTTC CASSTPGGTPYNEQFF
TRBJ2-3 - TRBV5-6 - TGTGCCAGCAGCTTGGTGGTCACAGATACGCAGTATTTT CASSLVVTDTQYF
TRBJ2-1 once TRBV5-1 TRBD2 TGCGCCAGCAGCTCCGAGCGGGGTAAGCCCTACAATGAGCAGTTCTTC CASSSERGKPYNEQFF
TRBJ1-3 - TRBV2 TRBD1 TGTGCCAGCAGTGTGACAGGGGGCTCTGGAAACACCATATATTTT CASSVTGGSGNTIYF
TRBJ2-7 - TRBV28 TRBD2 TGTGCCAGCATTACTAGCGGGCACTCCTACGAGCAGTACTTC CASITSGHSYEQYF
TRBJ2-2 - TRBV9 TRBD1 TGTGCCAGCAGCGTAGGACAGGGGGCCGGGGAGCTGTTTTTT CASSVGQGAGELFF
TRBJ2-1 - TRBV30 - TGTGCCTGGAACCCGGGACCCAATGAGCAGTTCTTC CAWNPGPNEQFF
TRBJ1-2 - TRBV5-1 TRBD1 TGCGCCAGCAGCACGTACGGGACAGACTATGGCTACACCTTC CASSTYGTDYGYTF
TRBJ1-1 once TRBV10-1 - TGCGCCAGCAGTGAGTCGGGGGTGAACACTGAAGCTTTCTTT CASSESGVNTEAFF
TRBJ2-7 - TRBV12-3/TRBV12-4 - TGTGCCAGCAGTCCCATGCGGGGCGAGCAGTACTTC CASSPMRGEQYF
TRBJ2-7 - TRBV23-1 - TGCGCCAGCAGTGATTACGAGCAGTACTTC CASSDYEQYF
TRBJ2-1 - TRBV30 - TGTGCCTGGAGGCCTCCTAATGAGCAGTTCTTC CAWRPPNEQFF
TRBJ2-7 - TRBV6-5 - TGTGCCAGCATCAGAGACCCTAGCGAACCCTACGAGCAGTACTTC CASIRDPSEPYEQYF
TRBJ1-2 - TRBV18 - TGTGCCAGCTCACCACAAGTTGGATACGGGAAGGGTGGCTACACCTTC CASSPQVGYGKGGYTF
TRBJ1-5 - TRBV6-2/TRBV6-3 TRBD1 TGTGCCAGCAGTTCTATTGACAGGGGGCTTATTAGCAATCAGCCCCAGCATTTT CASSSIDRGLISNQPQHF
TRBJ2-7 - TRBV19 - TGTGCCAGTAGTATAGTGTCTAGCTCCTACGAGCAGTACTTC CASSIVSSSYEQYF
TRBJ1-4 - TRBV9 TRBD1 TGTGCCAGCAGCGTCCAAGCCCATGAGGAGGACAGGAAGGAAGAAGGTGAAAAACTGTTTTTT CASSVQAHEEDRKEEGEKLFF
TRBJ1-1 - TRBV27 - TGTGCCAGCAGACGTAGGGCGGAGAACACTGAAGCTTTCTTT CASRRRAENTEAFF
TRBJ2-1 - TRBV28 - TGTGCCAGCAGTTTAAGCGGCTATGGTCGCAATGAGCAGTTCTTC CASSLSGYGRNEQFF
TRBJ2-7 - TRBV5-6 TRBD1 TGTGCCAGCAGCGTCCGGGACAGGGTCCCCGAGCAGTACTTC CASSVRDRVPEQYF